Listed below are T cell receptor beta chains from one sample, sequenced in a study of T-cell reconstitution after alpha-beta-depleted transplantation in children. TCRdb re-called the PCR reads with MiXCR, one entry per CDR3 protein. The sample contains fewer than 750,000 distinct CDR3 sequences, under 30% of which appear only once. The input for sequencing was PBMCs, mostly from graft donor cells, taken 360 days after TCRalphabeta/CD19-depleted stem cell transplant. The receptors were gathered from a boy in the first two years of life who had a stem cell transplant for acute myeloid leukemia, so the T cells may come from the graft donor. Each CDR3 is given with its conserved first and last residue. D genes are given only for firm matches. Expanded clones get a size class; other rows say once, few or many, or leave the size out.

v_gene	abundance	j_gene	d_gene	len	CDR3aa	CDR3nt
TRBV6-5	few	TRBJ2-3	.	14	CASSYLVGTDTQYF	TGTGCCAGCAGTTACTTGGTCGGGACAGATACGCAGTATTTT
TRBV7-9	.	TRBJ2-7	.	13	CASSQDTSYEQYF	TGTGCCAGCAGTCAGGACACGTCTTACGAGCAGTACTTC
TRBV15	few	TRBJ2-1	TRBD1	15	CATSRVRQGDTEQFF	TGTGCCACCAGCAGAGTACGACAGGGGGACACTGAGCAGTTCTTC
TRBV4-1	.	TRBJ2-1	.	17	CASSTSWVQATYNEQFF	TGCGCCAGCAGCACTAGTTGGGTACAGGCGACCTACAATGAGCAGTTCTTC
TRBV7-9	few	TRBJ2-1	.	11	CASSFQAGKFF	TGTGCCAGCAGCTTTCAGGCGGGGAAGTTCTTC
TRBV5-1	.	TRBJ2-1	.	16	CASSLNRDTLYNEQFF	TGCGCCAGCAGCTTGAACCGGGACACCCTTTACAATGAGCAGTTCTTC
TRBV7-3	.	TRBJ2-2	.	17	CASSLNRGAPNTGELFF	TGTGCCAGCAGCTTAAATCGGGGGGCCCCCAACACCGGGGAGCTGTTTTTT
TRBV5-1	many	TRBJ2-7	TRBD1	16	CASRGQGAALVHEQYF	TGCGCCAGCAGAGGGCAGGGGGCCGCTTTAGTCCACGAGCAGTACTTC
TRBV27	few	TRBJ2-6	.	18	CASSFIGASFSGANVLTF	TGTGCCAGCAGTTTCATAGGGGCATCCTTCTCTGGGGCCAACGTCCTGACTTTC
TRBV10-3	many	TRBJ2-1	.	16	CAISADSLGRYNEQFF	TGTGCCATCAGTGCCGACAGTTTGGGACGTTACAATGAGCAGTTCTTC
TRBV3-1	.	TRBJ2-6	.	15	CASSQDFTGANVLTF	TGTGCCAGCAGCCAAGATTTTACCGGGGCCAACGTCCTGACTTTC
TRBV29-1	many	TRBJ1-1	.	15	CSVAGTGQGSTEAFF	TGCAGCGTTGCCGGGACGGGGCAGGGGAGCACTGAAGCTTTCTTT
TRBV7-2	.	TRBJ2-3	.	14	CASSLRASPDTQYF	TGTGCCAGCAGCTTAAGGGCCAGTCCAGATACGCAGTATTTT
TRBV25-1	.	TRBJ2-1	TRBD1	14	CASSEWGTGDEQFF	TGTGCCAGCAGTGAATGGGGGACAGGGGATGAGCAGTTCTTC
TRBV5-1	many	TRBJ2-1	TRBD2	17	CASSLAGGPFGGNEQFF	TGCGCCAGCAGCTTGGCGGGGGGGCCCTTCGGCGGGAATGAGCAGTTCTTC
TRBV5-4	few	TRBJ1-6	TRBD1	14	CASSSQGRESPLHF	TGTGCCAGCAGTTCACAGGGGAGGGAATCACCCCTCCACTTT
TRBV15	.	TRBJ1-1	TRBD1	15	CATSLGRQGGTEAFF	TGTGCCACCAGCCTTGGTAGACAGGGCGGCACTGAAGCTTTCTTT
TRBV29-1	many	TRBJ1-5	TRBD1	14	CSVVTGGGGQPQHF	TGCAGCGTTGTGACAGGGGGCGGTGGTCAGCCCCAGCATTTT
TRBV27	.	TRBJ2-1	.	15	CASSLSSSPYNEQFF	TGTGCCAGCAGTTTAAGTTCTAGCCCCTACAATGAGCAGTTCTTC